This T cell receptor beta chain came from a study of cytomegalovirus exposure and HLA in healthy donors. Findings of the study overall: Most CMV-associated TCR beta chains were later found to appear HLA-restricted. In a later analysis, donors in an Asian-associated ancestry cluster reportedly had fewer N-insertions in productive TCRs than the cohort mean. An observed cluster of highly shared sequence variants was recorded as a likely sequencing artifact.

The study ran its PCR with 60 Vbeta and 13 Jbeta primers. Per the authors' pipeline: In a later analysis, roughly 11 million of 60 million to 80 million unique beta chains occurred in at least two donors. Clones were sequenced by immunoSEQ multiplex PCR, and TCRdb holds only the in-frame ones, with some missing. Clone size and the V and J calls come from that table; the DNA yielded D and trimming. The data show 30,000 to 40,000 clones, with less than 85% seen just once and roughly a tenth held by the top ten. CDR3 length equals 16 residues. Per germline, CDR1 LGHNA and CDR2 YSLEER. The V gene end was trimmed by 3 bases and the J gene end by 1 base; junction bases not matched to a gene: 6. A remark on this clone: Antigen unknown.

The chain joins TRBV4-3 to TRBJ2-7, with 10 bases identical to TRBD1. The sequence derives from a woman in her late teens or twenties in good health and CMV-seropositive. The specimen sequenced was PBMCs. The CDR3 DNA sequence: TGCGCCAGCAGCCATGAGGACAGGGGGACATCCTACGAGCAGTACTTC. Its translation: CASSHEDRGTSYEQYF.